This entry lists 30 T cell receptor beta chains sequenced from one sample in a study of quantifying T cell responses using KT2 cells. Study context: TCR alpha and beta constant-region primers primed reverse transcription of RNA.

Each cDNA got a UMI-containing oligo ligated at its 3' end. An equimolar mix of RC1.1 and RC1.2 primed the beta chain across TRBC1 and TRBC2. Using its own MiXCR run on the UMI-ligation and nested PCR reads, TCRdb lists one record per CDR3 protein. The data contain about 50,000 distinct CDR3 sequences, roughly 12% of them singletons. Sample: PBMCs spiked with cells of the T cell clone KT2. The receptors come from a human donor.

As to this clonotype: Possible read error: a much larger clone is one base away. This chain joins TRBV24-1 and TRBJ1-1; D gene uncertain. The CDR3 sequence is 13 residues long. Per the germline V gene, CDR1 is KGHDR and CDR2 is SFDVKD. CDR3 loop: CASSDTDKTEAFF. The CDR3 DNA is TGTGCCTCCAGTGACACTGACAAGACTGAAGCTTTCTTT.

This clonotype is categorized as large (0.1 to 1%). V usage is TRBV15 and J usage is TRBJ1-1, with D tentatively TRBD1 (6 bases). Germline V gene lookup returns CDR1 LNHNV and CDR2 YYDKDF (reference sequence). Deletions cut 3 bases from V and 4 bases from J, with 15 bases between. This CDR3 is 15 amino acids long. CDR3 sequence: CATSREITGSTEAFF. As DNA, the CDR3 is TGTGCCACCAGCAGGGAGATCACAGGGAGCACTGAAGCTTTCTTT.

This clonotype was picked up many times. This chain uses TRBV6-4 with TRBJ2-2; TRBD1 matches 10 bases. The J segment lost 3 bases and the V segment lost 2 bases, leaving 0 bases of the junction unmatched. Germline V CDR1 and CDR2: MRHNA, SNTAGT. The CDR3 covers 15 residues. CDR3 bases: TGTGCCAGCAGTGACGGGACAGGGGACACCGGGGAGCTGTTTTTT. The encoded protein is CASSDGTGDTGELFF.

This clonotype was seen only a few times. The DNA for the CDR3 is TGCAGTGCTAAATCTCTCAATCAGCCCCAGCATTTT. Translating it yields CSAKSLNQPQHF. This chain links TRBV20-1 with TRBJ1-5; D not resolved. The V gene's germline CDR1 is DFQATT and CDR2 SNEGSKA (reference sequence). V gave up 4 bases and J gave up 3 bases, with 7 bases separating them. The CDR3 has 12 amino acids.

In this sample, this clonotype turned up a few times. V and J are TRBV6-2 or TRBV6-3 and TRBJ1-2; D is undetermined. V lost 6 bases and J lost 5, with 10 bases in between. Germline loops: CDR1 MNHEY, CDR2 SVGEGT. The CDR3 runs to 12 residues. CDR3 residues: CASRPDIYGYTF. CDR3 nucleotides: TGTGCCAGCAGACCAGACATATATGGCTACACCTTC.

The chain carries TRBV7-8 and TRBJ1-1, with D uncertain. The CDR3 runs to 14 residues. Germline V gives CDR1 SGHVS, CDR2 FQNEAQ. V dropped 1 base and J dropped 5 bases, with 11 bases sitting between them. CDR3 protein: CASSLVSGRTEAFF. In nucleotides, the CDR3 is TGTGCCAGCAGCTTAGTATCGGGTCGGACTGAAGCTTTCTTT.

V and J are TRBV20-1 and TRBJ2-1, with 11 bases fitting TRBD2. The ends lost 3 bases at V and 3 bases at J; junction bases unmatched: 4. Germline V CDR1 and CDR2: DFQATT, SNEGSKA (reference sequence). The CDR3 has 15 amino acids. Here the CDR3 reads CSASGGTSGYNEQFF. DNA of the CDR3: TGCAGTGCTAGTGGAGGGACTAGCGGCTACAATGAGCAGTTCTTC.

This chain joins TRBV20-1 and TRBJ2-5; D is perhaps TRBD2 (6 bases). CDR1 is DFQATT, CDR2 SNEGSKA, per germline (reference sequence). This CDR3 is 15 amino acids long. Trimming shortened V by 5 bases and J by 1 base, and 17 bases separated the two germline ends. In DNA form, the CDR3 reads TGCAGTGCTGGAGGGACCCTCGGGGTCCAAGAGACCCAGTACTTC. Amino acids: CSAGGTLGVQETQYF.

Of note for this clonotype: This may be a read error: a much more frequent sequence differs by one nucleotide. The V gene is TRBV11-3, the J gene TRBJ1-1, with D uncertain. CDR3 size: 17 residues. CDR1 and CDR2 (germline): SGHNT, YENEEA. V lost 2 bases and J lost 6, with 22 bases in between. Written as DNA, the CDR3 is TGTGCCAGCAGCTTATACTGGTCCCAGTACCGACTCTCTGAAGCTTTCTTT. Encoded protein: CASSLYWSQYRLSEAFF.

This clonotype was picked up a small number of times. This sequence joins TRBV9 and TRBJ1-6; 10 nucleotides align to TRBD1. The junction had 2 bases not matched to a gene; V was cut back by 4 bases and J by 7 bases. Germline loops: CDR1 SGDLS, CDR2 YYNGEE. The CDR3 extends over 14 amino acids. For the CDR3, the DNA is TGTGCCAGCAGCACGACAGGGGGCAATTCACCCCTCCACTTT. Translated, it gives CASSTTGGNSPLHF. The full variable domain, completed using reference TRBV9 and TRBJ1-6, is DSGVTQTPKHLITATGQRVTLRCSPRSGDLSVYWYQQSLDQGLQFLIQYYNGEERAKGNILERFSAQQFPDLHSELNLSSLELGDSALYFCASSTTGGNSPLHFGNGTRLTVT.

There are many counts of this clonotype. This sequence joins TRBV4-3 and TRBJ2-3; D remains unclear. There are 15 residues in the CDR3. Trimming stripped 5 bases from V and 3 bases from J, with 15 bases between. CDR1 LGHNA and CDR2 YSLEER come from the germline V gene. The CDR3 sequence: CASSFSADSTDTQYF. For the CDR3, the DNA is TGCGCCAGCAGCTTTTCGGCAGACTCGACAGATACGCAGTATTTT.

There are a few counts of this clonotype. J is TRBJ2-7 and V is TRBV23-1; a possible D gene is TRBD1 (5 bases). TRBV23-1 is filed as an ORF, its function uncertain. The CDR3 is 13 residues long. Between the trimmed V and J ends, which lost 8 bases and 1 base, there was a span of 12 bases. The CDR3 is CASYRQNSYEQYF. The CDR3 bases are TGCGCCAGCTACCGACAGAATTCCTACGAGCAGTACTTC.

J is TRBJ2-3 and V is TRBV2; D may be TRBD1 (5 bases). The CDR3 is made up of 14 amino acids. The V gene lost 2 bases and the J gene lost 4 bases, with 10 bases spanning the gap. The germline gives CDR1 SNHLY, CDR2 FYNNEI. The CDR3 nucleotides read TGTGCCAGCAGTGAAATCATAGGGGCAGATACGCAGTATTTT. Amino acids: CASSEIIGADTQYF.

The chain carries TRBV20-1 and TRBJ1-1; 8 nucleotides align to TRBD1. J was trimmed by 8 bases and V by 1 base; bases with no gene match: 6. CDR3 length equals 13 residues. The V gene's germline CDR1 is DFQATT and CDR2 SNEGSKA (reference sequence). In nucleotides, the CDR3 is TGCAGTGCTAGAGGGACAGGGAATAGAGAAGCTTTCTTT. Its translation is CSARGTGNREAFF.

This clonotype was seen repeatedly, ten times or more. The J gene is TRBJ1-2, the V gene TRBV29-1; D possibly corresponds to TRBD1 (5 bases). V dropped 5 bases and J dropped 6 bases, with 25 bases sitting between them. Germline CDR1 and CDR2: SQVTM and ANQGSEA. This CDR3 comprises 16 residues. CDR3 region: CSVQSTLGPPRHGYTF. The CDR3 DNA sequence: TGCAGCGTTCAGTCTACCCTGGGACCTCCCCGGCATGGCTACACCTTC.

This clonotype was observed at least ten times. This chain links TRBV6-5 with TRBJ2-2; TRBD2 agrees at 10 bases. CDR1 MNHEY and CDR2 SVGAGI come from the germline V gene. This CDR3 spans 15 amino acids. V was pared by 6 bases and J by 5 bases, with 6 bases of the junction left unmatched. DNA for the CDR3: TGTGCCAGCAGCCAAGCGGGAGGGATGACCGGGGAGCTGTTTTTT. It translates to CASSQAGGMTGELFF.

This clonotype was detected ten times or more. The J gene is TRBJ1-2, the V gene TRBV20-1; 7 bases map to TRBD1. The CDR3 extends over 11 amino acids. V lost 6 bases to trimming and J lost 14 bases; unmatched junction nucleotides: 12. Germline V gene lookup returns CDR1 DFQATT and CDR2 SNEGSKA (reference sequence). The CDR3 spells CSAPFDRAYTF. The CDR3 nucleotides read TGCAGTGCACCCTTCGACAGGGCTTATACCTTC.

This clonotype was observed a few times. The rearrangement uses TRBV6-5 and TRBJ2-2; 11 bases are shared with TRBD2. V lost 6 bases, J lost 6 bases, and 9 bases stayed unmatched. Looked up from germline, CDR1 is MNHEY and CDR2 is SVGAGI. This CDR3 has 16 residues. CDR3 coding DNA: TGTGCCAGCAGGGTACTCATAGCGGGGGGGCCCGGGGAGCTGTTTTTT. Translation: CASRVLIAGGPGELFF.

This clonotype was detected ten times or more. The genes are TRBV29-1 and TRBJ1-1, with 9 nucleotides matching TRBD1. Germline CDR1 is SQVTM and CDR2 is ANQGSEA. The CDR3 totals 12 residues. V was pared by 4 bases and J by 8 bases, with 5 bases of the junction left unmatched. CDR3 in DNA: TGCAGCGTTGTCCCGGGACAGGGCGAAGCTTTCTTT. It translates to CSVVPGQGEAFF.

The V call is TRBV5-1, the J call TRBJ1-4; D is ambiguous. V shed 3 bases and J shed 8 bases, with 8 bases lying between them. The germline CDR1 and CDR2 sequences are SGHRS and YFSETQ. This CDR3 has 12 amino acids. The CDR3 bases are TGCGCCAGCAGCTATGAAGGAGAAAAACTGTTTTTT. Translating gives CASSYEGEKLFF.

This sequence joins TRBV7-2 and TRBJ1-2; no firm D call. Trimming took off 5 bases at V and 2 bases at J, with 12 bases between the two ends. Germline lookup yields CDR1 SGHTA and CDR2 FQGNSA. CDR3 size: 14 residues. Here the CDR3 DNA reads TGTGCCAGCAGCCCCGGGAGGCGGAACTATGGCTACACCTTC. It codes for CASSPGRRNYGYTF.

This clonotype was seen repeatedly, ten times or more. The J gene is TRBJ2-3, the V gene TRBV2, with TRBD2 matching over 12 bases. Germline CDR1 reads SNHLY; CDR2 reads FYNNEI. J was trimmed by 2 bases and V by 6 bases; bases with no gene match: 9. The CDR3 totals 17 residues. The CDR3 protein is CASRPKGLAGFTDTQYF. CDR3 DNA: TGTGCCAGCAGACCTAAAGGACTAGCGGGATTCACAGATACGCAGTATTTT.

This rearrangement joins TRBV3-1 to TRBJ2-5; 7 positions agree with TRBD2. Germline V gene data show CDR1 as LGHDT and CDR2 as YNNKEL (reference sequence). V gave up 1 base and J gave up 4 bases; unmatched junction bases: 6. CDR3 length: 15 amino acids. The CDR3 here is CASSQGLGGGETQYF. In DNA, the CDR3 is TGTGCCAGCAGCCAAGGTCTGGGCGGGGGAGAGACCCAGTACTTC.

The chain carries TRBV2 and TRBJ2-3; 10 bases align to TRBD2. The trim removed 7 bases at V and 5 bases at J, leaving 6 bases unmatched. This CDR3 has 14 amino acids. Looked up from germline, CDR1 is SNHLY and CDR2 is FYNNEI. The CDR3 region has the DNA TGTGCCAGCACAGCGGGGGGGCCGGGAGATACGCAGTATTTT. Residues: CASTAGGPGDTQYF. Full variable domain (rest looked up from reference TRBV2 and TRBJ2-3): EPEVTQTPSHQVTQMGQEVILRCVPISNHLYFYWYRQILGQKVEFLVSFYNNEISEKSEIFDDQFSVERPDGSNFTLKIRSTKLEDSAMYFCASTAGGPGDTQYFGPGTRLTVL.

In this sample, this clonotype turned up a few times. V gene TRBV13 combines with J gene TRBJ2-5, with a possible D match to TRBD1 (6 bases). The CDR3 extends over 16 amino acids. Trimming stripped 3 bases from V and 2 bases from J, with 16 bases between. Per the germline V gene, CDR1 is PRHDT and CDR2 is FYEKMQ (reference sequence). The CDR3 nucleotides are TGTGCCAGCAGCTTCACAGGGAACGGATCACAAGAGACCCAGTACTTC. This gives the protein CASSFTGNGSQETQYF.

The V call is TRBV25-1, the J call TRBJ2-7; TRBD2 might be the D (6 bases). V dropped 4 bases and J dropped 0 bases, with 22 bases sitting between them. Germline CDR1 reads MGHDK; CDR2 reads SYGVNS. The CDR3 totals 18 residues. CDR3 protein: CASSGRLGSGGRSYEQYF. CDR3 DNA: TGTGCCAGCAGTGGAAGGTTAGGGTCAGGAGGGCGCTCCTACGAGCAGTACTTC.

The chain recombines TRBV27 with TRBJ2-5, with a weak D call TRBD1 (5 bases). In germline, CDR1 is MNHEY, CDR2 SMNVEV (reference sequence). The CDR3 covers 14 residues. V lost 6 bases and J 4 bases, leaving 15 bases between the germline ends. DNA of the CDR3: TGTGCCAGCAGGCTCCTCGGGCAGGGAGAGACCCAGTACTTC. As protein: CASRLLGQGETQYF.

This clonotype was observed a handful of times. The gene calls are TRBV2 and TRBJ1-2, with D perhaps matching TRBD1 (5 bases). The germline V and J ends were trimmed by 5 bases and 0 bases, with 7 bases remaining between them. Germline assignment: CDR1 SNHLY and CDR2 FYNNEI. This CDR3 is 13 amino acids long. Here the CDR3 DNA reads TGTGCCAGCAGTAGGGGAACTAACTATGGCTACACCTTC. Its protein product is CASSRGTNYGYTF.

This clonotype has a handful of counts. CDR3 residues: CSASSRAGYSYEQYF. CDR3 in DNA: TGCAGTGCTAGTAGTAGGGCTGGATATTCCTACGAGCAGTACTTC. The gene calls are TRBV20-1 and TRBJ2-7; D is undetermined. V lost 3 bases and J lost 1, with 16 bases in between. The germline V gene encodes CDR1 DFQATT and CDR2 SNEGSKA (reference sequence). This CDR3 region has 15 residues.

This chain joins TRBV2 and TRBJ1-1, with TRBD1 as a possible D gene (5 bases). The CDR3 runs to 13 residues. Germline assignment: CDR1 SNHLY and CDR2 FYNNEI. The V and J ends lost 7 bases and 5 bases respectively, with 14 bases between them. Here the CDR3 DNA reads TGTGCCAGCACCGGGACGCGGGGGACTGAAGCTTTCTTT. It specifies CASTGTRGTEAFF.